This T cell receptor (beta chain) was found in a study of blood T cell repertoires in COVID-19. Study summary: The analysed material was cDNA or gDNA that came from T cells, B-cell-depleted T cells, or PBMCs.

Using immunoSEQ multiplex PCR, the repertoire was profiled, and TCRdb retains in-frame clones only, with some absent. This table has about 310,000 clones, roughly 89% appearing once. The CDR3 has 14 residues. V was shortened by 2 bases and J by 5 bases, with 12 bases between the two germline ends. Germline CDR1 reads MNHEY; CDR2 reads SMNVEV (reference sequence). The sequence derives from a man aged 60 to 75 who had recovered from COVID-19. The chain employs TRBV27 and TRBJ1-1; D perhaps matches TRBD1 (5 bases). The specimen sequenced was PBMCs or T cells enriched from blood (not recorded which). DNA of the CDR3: TGTGCCAGCAGTTTAGCACCAGGGCGGACTGAAGCTTTCTTT. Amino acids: CASSLAPGRTEAFF.